This TCR beta chain was observed in a study of cytotoxic CD8 clonotypes in ibrutinib-treated CLL. Study details: The patients comprised roughly 12 relapsed/refractory and 15 treatment-naive cases, about 18 IGHV unmutated. The study recorded mean values of approximately 260,000 productive templates and tens of thousands of productive rearrangements per sample.

TCRdb's copy holds only in-frame clones and misses some; the assay was immunoSEQ multiplex PCR. Here the sample spans approximately 100,000 clones, about 53% being singletons. Study findings and constraints: Clonality (at baseline) was higher than in age-matched healthy donors and tracked circulating CD8+ T-cell counts. Clonality increased at ibrutinib response and stayed stable in sustained remission. At progression, however, it fell back toward baseline.

Trimming cost V 0 bases and J 0 bases, with 9 bases left between them. The CDR3 length is 15 residues. Germline loops: CDR1 MNHNY, CDR2 SVGAGI (reference sequence). Concerning this clone itself: Its matching antigen is unknown.

The input for sequencing was PBMCs, taken after 24 months of ibrutinib treatment. The J gene is TRBJ2-7, the V gene TRBV6-6, with D possibly being TRBD2 (6 bases). The sequence came from a human donor with chronic lymphocytic leukemia. The CDR3 reads CASSYSSGSSYEQYF. CDR3 nucleotide sequence: TGTGCCAGCAGTTACTCGTCCGGGAGCTCCTACGAGCAGTACTTC.